Listed here is a single T cell receptor beta chain. Which antigen it targets is not known. No per-base quality is available; no much larger clone lies one base away. The record originates from a study of blood T cell repertoires in COVID-19 (dated by TCRdb to 2018 to 2020). Regarding the complete study: The collaborator samples originated in the United States, Italy and Spain and spanned the acute and convalescent phases of COVID-19. The material from the prospective study consisted of cDNA or gDNA derived from T cells, B-cell-depleted T cells, or PBMCs. Deeply sampled blood TCRbeta repertoires from subjects exposed to, actively infected with, or recovered from COVID-19 were included in the dataset. The repertoires were released in a freely available public database meant as a resource for research on the immune response to SARS-CoV-2. The samples were drawn from two sources: the first 160 participants of the ongoing ImmuneRACE study, and about 1,300 subjects contributed by 6 global collaborators. A de-identified subject ID, COVID-19 status, age in years and sex were almost always included in the sample metadata. Where available, HLA class I and class II types were taken from metadata supplied by the sample provider and were not determined by assay-based typing.

From a lookup of the germline V gene (reference sequence), CDR1 and CDR2 are LNHDA and SQIVND. V loses 8 bases of germline sequence and J loses 4 bases, and the interval between the two ends is 21 bases. The CDR3 runs 16 residues from the cysteine to the phenylalanine. The entry retains the CDR3 DNA only, 48 bases that are in frame from base 1. TCRbeta CDR3 regions were amplified from genomic DNA by means of the immunoSEQ Assay, a bias-controlled multiplex PCR. In the original analysis: Within the assay, amplification of reference gene primers was used to estimate how many nucleated cells each sample contained. Sequence reads were collapsed and filtered to measure the absolute abundance of every unique TCRbeta CDR3 rearrangement. For each sample, productive Simpson clonality was calculated as the square root of Simpson's diversity index over productive rearrangements. Entries here come from immuneACCESS through TCRdb and include only in-frame sequences with V and J called. Some clones fail to appear in such tables; in the studies checked, an unresolved V gene covers under half of the shortfall, and the cause of the remainder is unknown. The V and J calls and clone size come from that table; D and trimming were worked out from the DNA. This sample has roughly 130,000 clones in its table, and about 80% of those were observed once. 10% to 15% of the sample rests with the top ten.

Each collaborating institution followed its own protocols to collect whole blood in K2EDTA tubes. For TCRbeta analysis, collaborators shipped samples in one of three forms: frozen whole blood, isolated PBMCs, or DNA extracted from either of those sample types. Summary of the overall study and its limitations: The amount of clinical and demographic metadata varied by source and participant and was provided uncurated.

The sequence joins TRBV19 to TRBJ1-5; no D gene can be assigned with confidence. Sequencing was done on a sample of peripheral blood. The source is a woman aged 55 to 70 with acute or convalescent COVID-19. The CDR3 protein: CASSSGGNGLNQPQHF. The sequenced DNA is TGTGCCAGTTCGTCGGGCGGGAATGGCTTAAATCAGCCCCAGCATTTT. This CDR3, with the reference TRBV19 and TRBJ1-5 proteins standing in past its ends, gives the full variable domain DGGITQSPKYLFRKEGQNVTLSCEQNLNHDAMYWYRQDPGQGLRLIYYSQIVNDFQKGDIAEGYSVSREKKESFPLTVTSAQKNPTAFYLCASSSGGNGLNQPQHFGDGTRLSIL.